This T cell receptor beta chain is drawn from a study of early T cells in non-severe SARS-CoV-2 infection listed by TCRdb under 2021. For the study in its entirety: Because TCR sequencing was done on bulk RNA from unsorted whole blood, the alpha and beta chains could not be paired.

There are many counts of this clonotype. Its antigen has not been determined. The sample holds no much larger clone one base away, and base qualities are not on file. This was a case-control study nested in a cohort of healthcare workers in London, UK, who had nasopharyngeal swab PCR tests and blood samples taken every week. Healthcare workers were enrolled in the week of the UK lockdown, from 23 to 31 March 2020, and were followed every week for up to roughly 15 weeks. Beyond this particular receptor, the publication reports: VDJdb matching was skewed toward anti-spike CD8 responses and likely underestimated virus-specific expansions, missing private and CD4 specificities.

Libraries were made using 5' RACE. TCRdb shows the sequencer as NextSeq 500. To correct for sequencing error and PCR bias, the TCR library protocol tagged individual cDNA molecules with unique molecular identifiers. Sequencing covered both TCR alpha and beta chains, and within each sample the abundances of alpha and beta sequences were tightly co-correlated. From the authors' description of their analysis: V gene, J gene and CDR3 annotation of TCR sequences was performed with Decombinator V4. TCRs were defined as expanded if a significant change between any two time points was detected under a Poisson model with p below 0.0001. TCR abundances were normalised to the total number of TCRs sequenced per sample and expressed as counts per million. MAIT TCRs were defined by TRAV1-2 paired with TRAJ12, TRAJ20 or TRAJ33, and iNKT TCRs by TRAV10 paired with TRAJ18. VDJdb, accessed 1 November 2021, was searched for CMV, EBV and SARS-CoV-2 annotated TCRs, with TCRs annotated for multiple antigens excluded. The public reads were reprocessed in TCRdb via fastp at Q25 and MiXCR, keeping in-frame beta chains. Each entry is one CDR3 protein sequence, shown with its most common DNA and genes. None of the V and J calls come from the authors' own analysis; TCRdb made them. The sample table lists approximately 64,000 distinct CDR3 sequences, more than 4% of them with a count of one. The ten largest make up approximately 5% of the sample.

The V end loses 0 bases and the J end loses 2 bases, and a stretch of 8 bases separates them. As encoded in the germline V gene, CDR1 is SGHDT while CDR2 is YYEEEE. The CDR3 starts with the cysteine, ends with the phenylalanine, and has 14 residues. Kept here is only the CDR3 DNA, which spans 42 bases and is read in frame from base 1. Rearrangement joined TRBV5-6 to TRBJ1-1; the D gene is unclear. The sequence was collected from an adult who was a healthcare worker with PCR-confirmed SARS-CoV-2 infection or an uninfected control (not recorded which). Sequenced: whole blood. The nucleotide sequence reads as follows: TGTGCCAGCAGCTTGGGCCACAGAAACACTGAAGCTTTCTTT. The encoded protein is CASSLGHRNTEAFF.